This TCR beta chain was recorded in a study of technical replicates of blood from a few donors. Measured with immunoSEQ multiplex PCR; TCRdb has only the in-frame clones, and not every one. The sample includes fewer than 90,000 clones, 94% of them seen just once. V shed 0 bases, J shed 8 bases, and the junction held 13 bases outside the gene matches. Germline V gene sequence: CDR1 SEHNR, CDR2 FQNEAQ (reference sequence). This CDR3 has 18 residues. The chain has TRBV7-9 and TRBJ2-1, with 10 bases matching TRBD2. The source is a human donor in good health. The sample taken for sequencing was T cells isolated from PBMCs. The CDR3 nucleotides are TGTGCCAGCAGCTTAGCTTCGACTAGCGGGTGGTACGGGGATGAGCAGTTCTTC. It encodes CASSLASTSGWYGDEQFF. The full variable domain, its missing parts supplied by reference TRBV7-9 and TRBJ2-1, is DTGVSQNPRHKITKRGQNVTFRCDPISEHNRLYWYRQTLGQGPEFLTYFQNEAQLEKSRLLSDRFSAERPKGSFSTLEIQRTEQGDSAMYLCASSLASTSGWYGDEQFFGPGTRLTVL.